The 26 T cell receptor beta chains reported below all come from one sample, sequenced in a study of blood T cells in healthy people across ages. It was with a sample-barcoded 5' primer and a J-beta primer mix that a second PCR of roughly 6 to 12 cycles was run. TCRdb called the 5' RACE reads again in MiXCR, with one record for every CDR3 protein. Of about 780,000 distinct CDR3 sequences listed, about half are singletons. Source material: blood. The receptors originated from a man older than 75 in good health.

V is TRBV9 and J is TRBJ2-1, with 8 bases matching TRBD1. The trim removed 2 bases at V and 5 bases at J, leaving 6 bases unmatched. Germline loops: CDR1 SGDLS, CDR2 YYNGEE. The length of the CDR3 is 15 residues. The CDR3 DNA is TGTGCCAGCAGCGTCCAGGGGGCATCTAACAATGAGCAGTTCTTC. Translated, it gives CASSVQGASNNEQFF.

This chain connects TRBV9 to TRBJ2-7, with a weak D call TRBD2 (5 bases). The CDR3 runs 15 residues. From germline, CDR1 is SGDLS and CDR2 YYNGEE. Trimming removed 6 bases at V and 7 bases at J, with 23 bases between. Written as DNA, the CDR3 is TGTGCCAGCAAGAGGGAAGGCGGCCTCTCTAAGGAGCAGTACTTC. It encodes CASKREGGLSKEQYF.

This clonotype was found many times. The rearrangement links TRBV6-6 to TRBJ2-7, with a tentative D call TRBD1 (6 bases). Germline V gives CDR1 MNHNY, CDR2 SVGAGI (reference sequence). This CDR3 is built from 15 residues. V was trimmed by 6 bases and J by 1 base, leaving 16 bases between them. CDR3 protein: CASSSPGRGSYEQYF. The CDR3 nucleotides read TGTGCCAGCAGCTCCCCGGGTAGGGGGTCCTACGAGCAGTACTTC.

The chain carries TRBV27 and TRBJ2-2, with D perhaps TRBD1 or TRBD2 (5 bases each). Germline V lookup: CDR1 MNHEY, CDR2 SMNVEV (reference sequence). The CDR3 sequence is 15 residues long. Trimming removed 2 bases from V and 5 bases from J, with 12 bases in between. CDR3 sequence: CASSLGGVFTGELFF. The CDR3 DNA sequence: TGTGCCAGCAGTTTAGGGGGAGTTTTTACCGGGGAGCTGTTTTTT.

The chain combines TRBV6-2 or TRBV6-3 with TRBJ2-2; possible D gene TRBD2, 6 bases. The length of the CDR3 is 14 residues. Trimming shortened V by 5 bases and J by 4 bases, and 11 bases separated the two germline ends. Germline CDR1 MNHEY, CDR2 SVGEGT. The CDR3 coding sequence is TGTGCCAGCAGTGGGACTTCGAGCACCGGGGAGCTGTTTTTT. Its translation is CASSGTSSTGELFF.

This clonotype was found once. The chain is built from TRBV20-1 and TRBJ1-4; D unclear. The CDR3 has 13 amino acids. Germline V gives CDR1 DFQATT, CDR2 SNEGSKA (reference sequence). Trimming shortened V by 5 bases and J by 6 bases, and 13 bases separated the two germline ends. CDR3 loop: CSALKDGYEKLFF. In DNA, the CDR3 is TGCAGTGCTCTCAAGGACGGTTATGAAAAACTGTTTTTT.

CDR3 sequence: CASSFFSGTSGSNEQFF. The CDR3 DNA sequence: TGTGCCAGCAGTTTCTTTTCGGGGACTAGCGGGAGCAATGAGCAGTTCTTC. The rearrangement links TRBV12-3 or TRBV12-4 to TRBJ2-1; 14 nucleotides align to TRBD2. This CDR3 has 17 amino acids. V gave up 3 bases and J gave up 6 bases; unmatched junction bases: 7.

The V and J genes are TRBV5-1 and TRBJ2-1; no firm D call. The ends were cut back, 0 bases at V and 13 bases at J, with 11 bases in the middle. The germline V gene has CDR1 SGHRS and CDR2 YFSETQ. The CDR3 is made up of 12 amino acids. CDR3 coding DNA: TGCGCCAGCAGCTTGGGTACACCGGCACAGTTCTTC. This translates into CASSLGTPAQFF. Complete variable domain (other parts from reference TRBV5-1 and TRBJ2-1): KAGVTQTPRYLIKTRGQQVTLSCSPISGHRSVSWYQQTPGQGLQFLFEYFSETQRNKGNFPGRFSGRQFSNSRSEMNVSTLELGDSALYLCASSLGTPAQFFGPGTRLTVL.

The chain is built from TRBV14 and TRBJ2-3; no clear D gene. The CDR3 is 15 amino acids. CDR1 is SGHDN, CDR2 FVKESK, per germline. The germline V and J ends were trimmed by 4 bases and 3 bases, with 14 bases remaining between them. The CDR3 sequence: CASSPRPSLTDTQYF. The CDR3 nucleotides read TGTGCCAGCAGCCCCCGGCCCTCTCTAACAGATACGCAGTATTTT.

This clonotype occurred many times. This chain connects TRBV20-1 to TRBJ2-1; possibly TRBD2 for D (6 bases). Germline V gene lookup returns CDR1 DFQATT and CDR2 SNEGSKA (reference sequence). The ends were cut back, 4 bases at V and 0 bases at J, with 22 bases in the middle. The CDR3 totals 18 residues. Written as DNA, the CDR3 is TGCAGTGCTACCCGTCTAGCGAGATCACGAAGCTCCTACAATGAGCAGTTCTTC. Its translation is CSATRLARSRSSYNEQFF.

The chain couples TRBV28 to TRBJ2-3; the D is unclear. This CDR3 has 14 residues. V was trimmed by 4 bases and J by 4 bases, leaving 12 bases between them. Germline-derived CDR1 and CDR2 are MDHEN and SYDVKM. CDR3 sequence reads: CASSSNITPDTQYF. CDR3 nucleotide sequence: TGTGCCAGCAGTTCCAACATTACCCCAGATACGCAGTATTTT.

The chain links TRBV12-3 or TRBV12-4 to TRBJ2-1, with 7 nucleotides matching TRBD2. V lost 3 bases and J lost 1; bases outside the gene matches: 3. The CDR3 runs 15 residues. The CDR3 is CASSFAGVSYNEQFF. The CDR3 DNA follows: TGTGCCAGCAGTTTTGCGGGAGTGTCCTACAATGAGCAGTTCTTC.

This clonotype was recorded at least ten times. One base away lies a much larger clone, so this may be a sequencing read error. This chain uses TRBV7-3 with TRBJ2-7, with D perhaps assigned TRBD1 or TRBD2 (5 bases each). There are 14 residues in the CDR3. The V end was cut by 2 bases, the J end by 7 bases, with 15 bases between. CDR1 is SGHTA and CDR2 is FQGTGA in the germline V gene. CDR3 coding DNA: TGTGCCAGCAGCTTAGGGGGTACCCTGAATGAGCAGTACTTC. Its protein product is CASSLGGTLNEQYF.

Of note for this clonotype: A read error may account for a junction end that differs from germline. The chain has TRBV12-3 or TRBV12-4 and TRBJ2-7; weak D call: TRBD1 (5 bases). CDR3 length equals 14 residues. The CDR3 here is CASSFAGNRYGQYF. The CDR3 nucleotides read TGTGCCAGCAGTTTTGCAGGGAACCGATACGGGCAGTACTTC.

This clonotype was detected many times. The V gene is TRBV15, the J gene TRBJ2-3; D gene uncertain. The CDR3 covers 15 residues. V was clipped by 0 bases and J by 0 bases, with 7 bases between them. Germline V gives CDR1 LNHNV, CDR2 YYDKDF (reference sequence). Here the CDR3 DNA reads TGTGCCACCAGCAGAGAGATAGGTAGCACAGATACGCAGTATTTT. Its protein product is CATSREIGSTDTQYF.

The CDR3: CAISEAGSGTEAFF. The CDR3, as DNA: TGTGCCATCAGTGAAGCGGGGAGTGGAACTGAAGCTTTCTTT. This chain connects TRBV10-3 to TRBJ1-1, with D unresolved. The CDR3 spans 14 residues. The V end lost 3 bases, the J end lost 5 bases, and 13 bases lay between the germline ends. In germline, CDR1 is ENHRY, CDR2 SYGVKD.

V usage is TRBV7-2 and J usage is TRBJ2-5; D is undetermined. The assigned J gene may be wrong: the sequence end matches TRBJ2-1 better. Germline V gene data show CDR1 as SGHTA and CDR2 as FQGNSA. The CDR3 length is 13 residues. The CDR3 protein is CASNPFGQETQFF. CDR3 nucleotides: TGTGCCAGCAACCCCTTTGGGCAAGAGACCCAGTTCTTC.

About this clonotype itself: A much larger clone lies a single base off, so this may be a read error. The V and J genes are TRBV10-2 and TRBJ2-3, with 9 bases fitting TRBD2. The CDR3 consists of 17 residues. The V gene end was trimmed by 4 bases and the J gene end by 6 bases; junction bases not matched to a gene: 14. The germline V gene has CDR1 WSHSY and CDR2 SAAADI. CDR3 nucleotide sequence: TGCGCCAGCAGTGGGTCGTTTCCGGGGAGCGGGAGGGATACGCAGTATTTT. As protein: CASSGSFPGSGRDTQYF.

This chain links TRBV29-1 with TRBJ2-4; D is perhaps TRBD2 (7 bases). V was shortened by 8 bases and J by 7 bases, with 12 bases between the two germline ends. Germline CDR1 and CDR2: SQVTM and ANQGSEA. CDR3 length: 11 residues. The CDR3 protein is CSTRGANIQYF. The CDR3 bases are TGCAGCACCCGGGGGGCGAACATTCAGTACTTC.

The gene calls are TRBV20-1 and TRBJ2-1; 8 nucleotides agree with TRBD2. The CDR3 covers 13 residues. V was clipped by 7 bases and J by 4 bases; unmatched bases: 6. Germline assignment: CDR1 DFQATT and CDR2 SNEGSKA (reference sequence). CDR3 sequence: CSVGTRLYNEQFF. The CDR3 coding sequence is TGCAGTGTTGGGACTAGATTGTACAATGAGCAGTTCTTC.

The CDR3 protein is CSAIPGPLKETQYF. The DNA for the CDR3 is TGCAGTGCTATCCCGGGCCCCTTGAAAGAGACCCAGTACTTC. The chain combines TRBV20-1 with TRBJ2-4; D is uncertain. The DNA end is more similar to TRBJ2-5, so the J call may be wrong. The CDR3 sequence is 14 residues long. Germline V CDR1 and CDR2: DFQATT, SNEGSKA (reference sequence).

V gene TRBV12-3 or TRBV12-4 combines with J gene TRBJ2-2, with 10 bases matching TRBD2. This CDR3 is 14 amino acids long. V was pared by 8 bases and J by 5 bases, with 5 bases of the junction left unmatched. The CDR3, as DNA: TGTGCCAGCCTAGCGGGGGTAGGAACCGGGGAGCTGTTTTTT. This sequence encodes CASLAGVGTGELFF.

The chain links TRBV10-3 to TRBJ2-7; 7 bases fit TRBD2. Germline V gives CDR1 ENHRY, CDR2 SYGVKD. Trimming at V came to 7 bases and at J to 2 bases, leaving 8 bases not matched to a gene. The CDR3 loop spans 14 amino acids. The CDR3 region has the DNA TGTGCCATCAACGAGAGCGGGGATACCTACGAGCAGTACTTC. The encoded protein is CAINESGDTYEQYF.

V gene TRBV5-1 combines with J gene TRBJ2-5; 8 nucleotides match TRBD2. Germline V CDR1 and CDR2: SGHRS, YFSETQ. Unmatched junction bases numbered 10, after V lost 1 base and J lost 5 bases. The CDR3 contains 16 residues. Here the CDR3 reads CASSLHPTSELETQYF. In DNA form, the CDR3 reads TGCGCCAGCAGCTTGCACCCGACTAGCGAGCTTGAGACCCAGTACTTC.

J is TRBJ2-6 and V is TRBV28; 7 positions agree with TRBD1. This CDR3 spans 20 amino acids. CDR1 is MDHEN, CDR2 SYDVKM, per germline. V trimming: 6 bases; J trimming: 1 base; junction bases outside the gene matches: 18. The CDR3 DNA reads TGTGCCAGCAGAGTTCCGGGGACAGATAAGACGAGGTCTGGGGCCAACGTCCTGACTTTC. Its translation: CASRVPGTDKTRSGANVLTF.

This clonotype showed up just once. V gene TRBV7-2 combines with J gene TRBJ2-4; 7 bases are a match to TRBD1. This CDR3 spans 16 amino acids. CDR1 and CDR2 from the germline V gene are SGHTA and FQGNSA. The V gene end was trimmed by 3 bases and the J gene end by 3 bases; junction bases not matched to a gene: 8. In DNA form, the CDR3 reads TGTGCCAGCAGCTTCCGCCAGGGGGTTGGCAAAAACATTCAGTACTTC. It yields the protein CASSFRQGVGKNIQYF.